The sequence of this TCR beta chain was determined in a study of T cell repertoires in cytomegalovirus infection. Only a few counts were recorded for this clonotype. MiXCR, applied by TCRdb to the reads, yields one record per CDR3 protein. This table holds approximately 160,000 distinct CDR3 sequences, more than 15% found once. Source material: CD8+ T cells from PBMCs. The TCR originated in a human donor in good health (CMV status not recorded). Some clones in this sample may be carry-over from other donors' samples.

CDR3: CASSQSRQGNQPQHF. Here the CDR3 DNA reads TGCGCCAGCAGTCAATCGAGACAAGGGAATCAGCCCCAGCATTTT. The chain combines TRBV23-1 with TRBJ1-5; D unresolved. TRBV23-1 falls under the ORF class, with uncertain function. This CDR3 has 15 amino acids. The V end was cut by 0 bases, the J end by 4 bases, with 10 bases between.